These 15 T cell receptor beta chains were sequenced from one sample in a study of cytomegalovirus exposure and HLA in healthy donors. Both 60 Vbeta primers and 13 Jbeta primers went into the PCR. Assay: immunoSEQ multiplex PCR; the TCRdb copy retains only in-frame clones and omits some. Among about 140,000 clones, around four fifths were seen once, and the ten largest hold around 2%. Sequencing was done on a sample of PBMCs. These receptors all stem from a man aged 30-40 years in good health and CMV-seronegative.

This sequence joins TRBV6-1 and TRBJ1-3; no definite D call. Germline V gives CDR1 MNHNS, CDR2 SASEGT. Trimming shortened V by 5 bases and J by 3 bases, and 5 bases separated the two germline ends. The CDR3 extends over 12 amino acids. The CDR3 reads CASSPSGNTIYF. The CDR3 DNA is TGTGCCAGCAGTCCCAGTGGAAACACCATATATTTT.

This chain uses TRBV28 with TRBJ1-2; 7 bases line up with TRBD1. Germline V gene data show CDR1 as MDHEN and CDR2 as SYDVKM. Trimming removed 2 bases from V and 6 bases from J; junction bases left unmatched: 9. This CDR3 has 15 residues. The CDR3 DNA is TGTGCCAGCAGTTTAGGTGGTCCAGGGGGACATGGCTACACCTTC. Residues: CASSLGGPGGHGYTF.

The chain carries TRBV4-1 and TRBJ2-3, with TRBD2 matching over 10 bases. V lost 0 bases and J lost 4; bases outside the gene matches: 10. CDR3 length equals 18 residues. Germline values: CDR1 MGHRA, CDR2 YSYEKL. The CDR3 here is CASSQDPASGSGPDTQYF. The CDR3 nucleotides read TGCGCCAGCAGCCAAGACCCGGCTAGCGGGAGCGGGCCAGATACGCAGTATTTT.

The genes are TRBV2 and TRBJ2-1; TRBD2 agrees at 11 bases. After removal of 7 bases from V and 4 bases from J, the junction contained 6 bases not matched to a gene. The CDR3 is 15 amino acids. Germline V gene lookup returns CDR1 SNHLY and CDR2 FYNNEI. CDR3 bases: TGTGCCAGCAACCCGGGACTAGCGGATTACAATGAGCAGTTCTTC. It is translated as CASNPGLADYNEQFF.

The gene calls are TRBV6-1 and TRBJ1-5; TRBD1 aligns across 8 bases. CDR1 MNHNS and CDR2 SASEGT come from the germline V gene. This CDR3 has 15 amino acids. The trim removed 1 base at V and 6 bases at J, leaving 5 bases unmatched. CDR3 region: CASSEGGQGTQPQHF. CDR3 in DNA: TGTGCCAGCAGTGAAGGAGGACAGGGAACTCAGCCCCAGCATTTT.

Only a few counts were recorded for this clone. The rearrangement joins TRBV27 to TRBJ2-3; D unresolved. CDR1 and CDR2 (germline): MNHEY, SMNVEV (reference sequence). With 5 bases removed from V and 2 bases from J, the gap between germline ends came to 5 bases. CDR3 length: 12 residues. In nucleotides, the CDR3 is TGTGCCAGCAGTCCCTTCACAGATACGCAGTATTTT. This sequence encodes CASSPFTDTQYF.

CDR3 in amino acids: CASSYTTTDNQPQHF. CDR3 nucleotides: TGTGCCAGCAGTTACACCACCACAGATAATCAGCCCCAGCATTTT. The genes are TRBV6-6 and TRBJ1-5; no definite D call. Trimming took 2 bases from V and 4 from J, leaving 12 bases between them. This CDR3 contains 15 residues. Germline V lookup: CDR1 MNHNY, CDR2 SVGAGI (reference sequence).

CDR3 protein: CASSPQLAGKLLGANVLTF. The CDR3 DNA sequence: TGTGCCAGCTCACCACAACTAGCGGGAAAACTTCTGGGGGCCAACGTCCTGACTTTC. The chain has TRBV18 and TRBJ2-6; TRBD2 matches 10 bases. The junction had 10 bases not matched to a gene; V was cut back by 1 base and J by 4 bases. In germline, CDR1 is KGHSH, CDR2 LQKENI. The CDR3 covers 19 residues.

This chain links TRBV5-1 with TRBJ1-5; D is ambiguous. The V gene's germline CDR1 is SGHRS and CDR2 YFSETQ. The CDR3 spans 15 residues. Trimming stripped 1 base from V and 2 bases from J, with 10 bases between. The CDR3 loop reads CASSLRGDGNQPQHF. For the CDR3, the DNA is TGCGCCAGCAGCTTGCGGGGAGACGGCAATCAGCCCCAGCATTTT.

The chain combines TRBV10-3 with TRBJ2-5; D unclear. Germline CDR1 and CDR2: ENHRY and SYGVKD. The V and J ends lost 4 bases and 5 bases respectively, with 11 bases between them. The CDR3 extends over 13 amino acids. CDR3: CAISGIAVETQYF. The CDR3 DNA follows: TGTGCCATCAGTGGAATAGCTGTGGAGACCCAGTACTTC.

J is TRBJ1-5 and V is TRBV28; D perhaps matches TRBD1 (6 bases). Trimming cost V 8 bases and J 0 bases, with 11 bases left between them. The V gene's germline CDR1 is MDHEN and CDR2 SYDVKM. This CDR3 has 14 amino acids. The CDR3 bases are TGTGCCAGCCGGACAGAGAGTAGCAATCAGCCCCAGCATTTT. This encodes CASRTESSNQPQHF.

As regards this clone: At the DNA level, this CDR3 is encoded by other sequences in the same sample as well. This chain uses TRBV14 with TRBJ2-1, with TRBD2 identical over 16 bases. Germline CDR1 is SGHDN and CDR2 is FVKESK. The CDR3 length is 17 residues. V gave up 3 bases and J gave up 4 bases; unmatched junction bases: 3. DNA for the CDR3: TGTGCCAGCAGCCAGGGACTAGCGGGGGGGCGTTACAATGAGCAGTTCTTC. Its protein is CASSQGLAGGRYNEQFF.

The rearrangement uses TRBV5-1 and TRBJ2-7; TRBD2 might be the D (7 bases). Germline loops: CDR1 SGHRS, CDR2 YFSETQ. Trimming shortened V by 0 bases and J by 5 bases, and 21 bases separated the two germline ends. This CDR3 is 17 amino acids long. The CDR3 spells CASSLDGVRGALNEQYF. The CDR3, as DNA: TGCGCCAGCAGCTTGGACGGGGTTCGGGGGGCGCTGAACGAGCAGTACTTC.

This rearrangement joins TRBV27 to TRBJ2-1; 8 positions match TRBD2. The V gene end was trimmed by 1 base and the J gene end by 6 bases; junction bases not matched to a gene: 5. Germline loops: CDR1 MNHEY, CDR2 SMNVEV (reference sequence). The CDR3 consists of 15 residues. The CDR3 DNA reads TGTGCCAGCAGTTTATTACGGGAGGGCACCAATGAGCAGTTCTTC. It translates to CASSLLREGTNEQFF.

This clone occurred once. The chain joins TRBV28 to TRBJ2-7; tentatively, D is TRBD1 (5 bases). In germline, CDR1 is MDHEN, CDR2 SYDVKM. This CDR3 region has 13 residues. Trimming took 1 base from V and 7 from J, leaving 11 bases between them. The CDR3 loop reads CASSLSPGWEQYF. CDR3 nucleotide sequence: TGTGCCAGCAGTTTATCACCAGGGTGGGAGCAGTACTTC.